The 2 T cell receptor beta chains below were found in one sample sequenced in a study of beta chain features in type 1 diabetes. The whole isolated RNA underwent reverse transcription, so sequencing captured expressed TCRB transcripts. Assay used: immunoSEQ multiplex PCR; TCRdb lists only in-frame clones, some missing. The profile shows 120,000 to 150,000 clones, about 51% of them singletons. Sequencing was done on a sample of Tregs from blood. These TCRs come from a man younger than 30 in good health.

The chain employs TRBV27 and TRBJ1-1; D may be TRBD1 (5 bases). CDR3 size: 16 residues. With 5 bases removed from V and 1 base from J, the gap between germline ends came to 17 bases. CDR1 and CDR2 from the germline V gene are MNHEY and SMNVEV (reference sequence). The CDR3 protein is CASSHEVRQKNTEAFF. The CDR3, as DNA: TGTGCCAGCAGTCACGAAGTGAGACAGAAGAACACTGAAGCTTTCTTT.

The chain joins TRBV7-2 to TRBJ2-2; possibly TRBD2 for D (6 bases). The CDR3 consists of 15 residues. Germline values: CDR1 SGHTA, CDR2 FQGNSA. Trimming removed 5 bases at V and 1 base at J, with 11 bases between. The CDR3 spells CASSRGTVNTGELFF. Written as DNA, the CDR3 is TGTGCCAGCAGCCGGGGGACTGTGAACACCGGGGAGCTGTTTTTT. Combining the CDR3 with reference TRBV7-2 and TRBJ2-2 gives the whole variable domain GAGVSQSPSNKVTEKGKDVELRCDPISGHTALYWYRQSLGQGLEFLIYFQGNSAPDKSGLPSDRFSAERTGGSVSTLTIQRTQQEDSAVYLCASSRGTVNTGELFFGEGSRLTVL.